This T cell receptor beta chain emerged from a study of graft-versus-host responses after intestinal transplantation. In the study overall: Induction using anti-thymocyte globulin, followed by tacrolimus and steroids for approximately 3 years, was given to all recipients. General study results and limits: Allografts of one patient group, those with graft-donor T cell macrochimerism, had high graft-versus-host to host-versus-graft clonal ratios. There were GvH clones found in recipient marrow, and some of them appeared first in ileum or blood.

As concerns this clone: The antigen is undetermined.

Trimming removed 0 bases from V and 10 bases from J, with 11 bases in between. The CDR3 loop spans 14 amino acids. Per germline, CDR1 SGDLS and CDR2 YYNGEE. The data were produced by immunoSEQ multiplex PCR, yet TCRdb's version contains in-frame clones alone and is incomplete. This sample has about 88,000 clones, with roughly nine tenths found just once. The genes are TRBV9 and TRBJ1-6, with D tentatively TRBD1 (6 bases). This receptor was obtained from a human donor who received an intestinal transplant. The specimen was unstimulated CD4+ T cells sorted from spleen or lymph node cells, collected before intestinal transplant. CDR3 loop: CASSVGGQLSPLHF. CDR3 bases: TGTGCCAGCAGCGTAGGAGGACAGCTATCACCCCTCCACTTT.